This T cell receptor (beta chain) originates from a study of T cell responses to AZD1222 COVID-19 vaccine. Overall study findings and caveats: Reportedly, nearly half of unique spike TCRs recognized epitopes outside B.1.351/B.1.1.7 mutations.

The V and J ends lost 5 bases and 8 bases, in that order; junction bases with no gene match: 12. This CDR3 contains 15 residues. Germline V gene lookup returns CDR1 LNHDA and CDR2 SQIVND (reference sequence). Concerning this clone: Its target is unknown.

Sequencing used immunoSEQ multiplex PCR; TCRdb keeps in-frame clones, though not all of them. The table includes roughly 77,000 clones, more than 85% detected once. This TCR was recovered from an adult who received the AZD1222 COVID-19 vaccine. The sample here was peripheral blood, taken 28 days after the second AZD1222 dose. This rearrangement joins TRBV19 to TRBJ2-1; 7 nucleotides line up with TRBD1. CDR3 DNA sequence: TGTGCCAGTAGTGTAGTTGGGACAGAAACATATGAGCAGTTCTTC. Translation gives CASSVVGTETYEQFF.